These 2 T cell receptor beta chains were all obtained from the same sample, sequenced in a study of T cell changes during pregnancy in multiple sclerosis. TCRdb keeps only in-frame clones here, not all; method: immunoSEQ multiplex PCR. The sample holds around 30,000 clones; around 87% are singletons and the top ten take roughly 0.58%. The input for sequencing was CD4+ T cells from peripheral blood mononuclear cells, taken in the third trimester of pregnancy. The receptors derive from a female donor in good health, enrolled as a control in a pregnancy study.

The rearrangement links TRBV7-9 to TRBJ1-3; 8 bases align to TRBD1. Germline CDR1 reads SEHNR; CDR2 reads FQNEAQ (reference sequence). The CDR3 contains 14 residues. Losses at the gene ends were 5 bases for V and 3 bases for J; bases not matched to a gene: 3. The CDR3 loop is CASSLDRVGNTIYF. Here the CDR3 DNA reads TGTGCCAGCAGCCTGGACAGGGTTGGAAACACCATATATTTT. Filled out from reference TRBV7-9 and TRBJ1-3, the complete variable domain reads DTGVSQNPRHKITKRGQNVTFRCDPISEHNRLYWYRQTLGQGPEFLTYFQNEAQLEKSRLLSDRFSAERPKGSFSTLEIQRTEQGDSAMYLCASSLDRVGNTIYFGEGSWLTVV.

The genes are TRBV7-2 and TRBJ2-3; the match to TRBD1 covers 7 bases. V shed 5 bases and J 3 bases; nucleotides not matched to a gene: 2. From germline, CDR1 is SGHTA and CDR2 FQGNSA. CDR3 size: 13 residues. The CDR3 region is CASSPRGTDTQYF. The CDR3 DNA follows: TGTGCCAGCAGCCCCAGGGGGACAGATACGCAGTATTTT. The complete variable domain, with remaining parts taken from reference TRBV7-2 and TRBJ2-3, reads GAGVSQSPSNKVTEKGKDVELRCDPISGHTALYWYRQSLGQGLEFLIYFQGNSAPDKSGLPSDRFSAERTGGSVSTLTIQRTQQEDSAVYLCASSPRGTDTQYFGPGTRLTVL.